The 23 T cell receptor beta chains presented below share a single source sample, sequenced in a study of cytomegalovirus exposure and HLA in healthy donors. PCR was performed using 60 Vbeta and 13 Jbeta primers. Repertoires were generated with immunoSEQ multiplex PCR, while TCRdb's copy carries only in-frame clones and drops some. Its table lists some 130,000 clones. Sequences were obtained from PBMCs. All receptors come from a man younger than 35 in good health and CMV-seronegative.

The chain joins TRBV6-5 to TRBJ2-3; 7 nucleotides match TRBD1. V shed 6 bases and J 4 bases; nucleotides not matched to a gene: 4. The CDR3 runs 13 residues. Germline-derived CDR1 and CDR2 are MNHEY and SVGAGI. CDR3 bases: TGTGCCAGCAGGAGTACAGGGGCAGATACGCAGTATTTT. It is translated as CASRSTGADTQYF.

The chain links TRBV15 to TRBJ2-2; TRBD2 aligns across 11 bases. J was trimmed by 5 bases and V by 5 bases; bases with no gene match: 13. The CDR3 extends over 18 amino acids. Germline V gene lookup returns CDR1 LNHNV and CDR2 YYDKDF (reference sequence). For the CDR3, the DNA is TGTGCCACCAGCGACCACCTAACCGGGACTAGCGGAACCGGGGAGCTGTTTTTT. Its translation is CATSDHLTGTSGTGELFF.

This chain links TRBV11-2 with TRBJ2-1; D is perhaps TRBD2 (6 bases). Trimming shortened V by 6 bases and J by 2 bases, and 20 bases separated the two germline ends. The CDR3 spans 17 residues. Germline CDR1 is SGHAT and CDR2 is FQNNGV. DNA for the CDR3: TGTGCCAGCAGTCTACGGCCCCTCGGGGAGGCCTACAATGAGCAGTTCTTC. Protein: CASSLRPLGEAYNEQFF.

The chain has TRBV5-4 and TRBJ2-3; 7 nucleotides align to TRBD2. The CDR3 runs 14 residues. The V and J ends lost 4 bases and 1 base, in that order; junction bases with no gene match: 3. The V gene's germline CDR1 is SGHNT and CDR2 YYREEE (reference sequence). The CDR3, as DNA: TGTGCCAGCAGCAAAGGACTAGGCACAGATACGCAGTATTTT. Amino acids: CASSKGLGTDTQYF.

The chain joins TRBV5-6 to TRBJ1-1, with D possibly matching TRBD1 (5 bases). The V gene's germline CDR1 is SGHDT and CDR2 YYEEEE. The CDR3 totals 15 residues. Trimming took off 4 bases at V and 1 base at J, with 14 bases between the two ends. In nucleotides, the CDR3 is TGTGCCAGCAGCGATCCCTACAGGAGGAACACTGAAGCTTTCTTT. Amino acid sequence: CASSDPYRRNTEAFF.

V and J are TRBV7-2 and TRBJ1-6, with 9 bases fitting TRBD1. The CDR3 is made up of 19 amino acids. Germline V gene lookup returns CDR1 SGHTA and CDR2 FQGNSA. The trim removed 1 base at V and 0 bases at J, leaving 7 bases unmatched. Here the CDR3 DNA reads TGTGCCAGCAGCTTAGTAGGTGGGGGACAGGGCTCCTATAATTCACCCCTCCACTTT. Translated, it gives CASSLVGGGQGSYNSPLHF.

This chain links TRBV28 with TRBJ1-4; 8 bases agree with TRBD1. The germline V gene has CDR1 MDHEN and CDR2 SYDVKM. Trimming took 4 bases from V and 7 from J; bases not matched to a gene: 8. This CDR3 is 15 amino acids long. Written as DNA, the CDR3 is TGTGCCAGCAGTTGGGAACAGGGGGTGGGTGAAAAACTGTTTTTT. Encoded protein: CASSWEQGVGEKLFF.

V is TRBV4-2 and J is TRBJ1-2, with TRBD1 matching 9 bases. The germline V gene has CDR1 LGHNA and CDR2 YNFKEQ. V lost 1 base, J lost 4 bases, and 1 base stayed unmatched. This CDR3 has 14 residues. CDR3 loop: CASSQGQGGYGYTF. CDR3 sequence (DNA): TGTGCCAGCAGCCAAGGACAGGGGGGCTATGGCTACACCTTC.

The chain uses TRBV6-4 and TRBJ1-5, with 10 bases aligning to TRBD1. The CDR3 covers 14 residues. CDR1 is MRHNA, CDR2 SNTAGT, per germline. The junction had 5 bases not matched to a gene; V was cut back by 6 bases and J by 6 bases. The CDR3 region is CASSPGTGVQPQHF. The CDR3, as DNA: TGTGCCAGCAGCCCCGGGACAGGGGTTCAGCCCCAGCATTTT.

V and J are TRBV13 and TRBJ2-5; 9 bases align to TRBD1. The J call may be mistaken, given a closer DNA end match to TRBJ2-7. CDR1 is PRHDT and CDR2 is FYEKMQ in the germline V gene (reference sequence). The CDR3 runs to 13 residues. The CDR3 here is CASRRTGVYEQYF. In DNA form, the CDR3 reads TGTGCCAGCAGACGGACAGGGGTCTACGAGCAGTACTTC.

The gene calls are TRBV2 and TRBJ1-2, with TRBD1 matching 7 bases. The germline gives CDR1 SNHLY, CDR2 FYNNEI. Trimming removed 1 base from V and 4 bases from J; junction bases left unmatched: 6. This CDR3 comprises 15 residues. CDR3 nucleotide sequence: TGTGCCAGCAGTGAAGGGGCGACAGGGTCCTATGGCTACACCTTC. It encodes CASSEGATGSYGYTF.

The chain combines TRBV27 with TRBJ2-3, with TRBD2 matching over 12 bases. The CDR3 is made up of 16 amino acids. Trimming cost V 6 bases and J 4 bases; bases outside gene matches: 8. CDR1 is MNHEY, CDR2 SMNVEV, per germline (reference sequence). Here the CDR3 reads CASSPTTSGRSDTQYF. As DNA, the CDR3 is TGTGCCAGCAGCCCTACGACTAGCGGGAGATCAGATACGCAGTATTTT.

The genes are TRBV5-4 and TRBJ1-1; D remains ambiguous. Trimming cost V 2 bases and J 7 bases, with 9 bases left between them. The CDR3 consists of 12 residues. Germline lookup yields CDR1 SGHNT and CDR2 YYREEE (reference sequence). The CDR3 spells CASSFRRDEAFF. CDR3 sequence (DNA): TGTGCCAGCAGCTTTAGGAGGGATGAAGCTTTCTTT.

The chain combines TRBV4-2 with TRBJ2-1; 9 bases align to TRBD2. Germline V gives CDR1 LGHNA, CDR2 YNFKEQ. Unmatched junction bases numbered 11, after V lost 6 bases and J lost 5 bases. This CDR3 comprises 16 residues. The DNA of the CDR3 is TGTGCCAGCAGACACTCTCGGACTAGCGCAGACAATGAGCAGTTCTTC. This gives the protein CASRHSRTSADNEQFF.

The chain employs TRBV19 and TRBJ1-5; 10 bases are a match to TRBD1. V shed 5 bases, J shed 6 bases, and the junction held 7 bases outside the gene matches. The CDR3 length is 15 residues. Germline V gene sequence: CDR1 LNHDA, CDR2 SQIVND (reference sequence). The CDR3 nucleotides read TGTGCCAGTAGTCCACGGGACAGGGGACTTCAGCCCCAGCATTTT. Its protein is CASSPRDRGLQPQHF.

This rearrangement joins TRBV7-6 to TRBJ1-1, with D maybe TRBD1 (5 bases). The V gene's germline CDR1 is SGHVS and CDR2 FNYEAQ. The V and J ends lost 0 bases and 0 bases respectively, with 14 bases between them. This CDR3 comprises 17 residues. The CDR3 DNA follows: TGTGCCAGCAGCTTAGCGCAGGGCTCCGTTTTGAACACTGAAGCTTTCTTT. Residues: CASSLAQGSVLNTEAFF.

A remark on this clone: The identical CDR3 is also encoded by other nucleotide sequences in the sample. In nucleotides, the CDR3 is TGTGCCAGCAGCGTTGGTTCAGGGGATGGCTACACCTTC. Its protein is CASSVGSGDGYTF. The chain combines TRBV7-9 with TRBJ1-2; a weak D match, TRBD1 (6 bases). Germline lookup yields CDR1 SEHNR and CDR2 FQNEAQ (reference sequence). This CDR3 has 13 residues. With 5 bases removed from V and 6 bases from J, the gap between germline ends came to 13 bases.

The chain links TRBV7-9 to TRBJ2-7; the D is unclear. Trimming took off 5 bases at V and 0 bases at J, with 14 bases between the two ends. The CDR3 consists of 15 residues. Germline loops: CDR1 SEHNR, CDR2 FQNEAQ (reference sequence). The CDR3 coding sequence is TGTGCCAGCAGCCAAACACTAAGGAGCTCCTACGAGCAGTACTTC. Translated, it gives CASSQTLRSSYEQYF.

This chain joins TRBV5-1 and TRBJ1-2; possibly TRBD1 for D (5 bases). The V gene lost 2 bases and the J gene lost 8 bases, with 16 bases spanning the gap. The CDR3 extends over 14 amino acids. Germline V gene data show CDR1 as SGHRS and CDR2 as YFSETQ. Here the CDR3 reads CASSFQGSSEGYTF. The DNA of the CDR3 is TGCGCCAGCAGCTTTCAGGGATCCTCGGAGGGCTACACCTTC.

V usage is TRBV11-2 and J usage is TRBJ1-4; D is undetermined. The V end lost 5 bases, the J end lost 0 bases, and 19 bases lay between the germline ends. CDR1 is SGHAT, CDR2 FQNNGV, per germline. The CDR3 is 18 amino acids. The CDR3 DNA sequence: TGTGCCAGCAGCGCCCAGAGCCTGGGCTTTGCAACTAATGAAAAACTGTTTTTT. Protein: CASSAQSLGFATNEKLFF.

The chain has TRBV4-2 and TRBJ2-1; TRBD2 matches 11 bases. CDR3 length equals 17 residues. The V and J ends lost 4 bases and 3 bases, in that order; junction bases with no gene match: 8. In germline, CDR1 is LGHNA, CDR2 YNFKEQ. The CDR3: CASSLKSTSGIYNEQFF. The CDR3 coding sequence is TGTGCCAGCAGCCTTAAATCGACTAGCGGGATCTACAATGAGCAGTTCTTC.

CDR3 coding DNA: TGTGCCAGCGGGGACAGCCCGAACACCGGGGAGCTGTTTTTT. Its protein product is CASGDSPNTGELFF. The gene calls are TRBV6-1 and TRBJ2-2; 7 bases are a match to TRBD1. The V segment lost 8 bases and the J segment 0 bases; nucleotides outside the gene matches: 3. Per germline, CDR1 MNHNS and CDR2 SASEGT. The CDR3 has 14 amino acids.

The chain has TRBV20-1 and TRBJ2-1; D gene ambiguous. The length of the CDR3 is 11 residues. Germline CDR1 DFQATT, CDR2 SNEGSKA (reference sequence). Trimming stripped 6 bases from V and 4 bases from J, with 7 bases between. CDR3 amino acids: CSAPRYNEQFF. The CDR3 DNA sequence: TGCAGTGCCCCCAGATACAATGAGCAGTTCTTC.